The clone carrying this T cell receptor beta chain has only one observation. This specimen belongs to a study of blood T cell repertoires in COVID-19. Assay: immunoSEQ multiplex PCR; the TCRdb copy retains only in-frame clones and omits some. This sample has a few hundred thousand clones; around nine tenths occur once, and the top ten carry around 5%. The V and J ends lost 0 bases and 3 bases respectively, with 11 bases between them. Germline-derived CDR1 and CDR2 are LGHDT and YNNKEL (reference sequence). The CDR3 has 15 residues. The chain has TRBV3-1 (or the pseudogene TRBV3-2) and TRBJ1-1, with D maybe TRBD1 (5 bases). Input material: peripheral blood. The sequence was collected from a woman aged 60-70 years with COVID-19, enrolled during active disease. The CDR3 reads CASSQEYRIHTEAFF. The CDR3 bases are TGTGCCAGCAGCCAAGAGTACAGGATCCACACTGAAGCTTTCTTT.